This T cell receptor beta chain came from a study of blood T cell repertoires in COVID-19. About the study: Sites across the United States, Italy and Spain contributed samples from acute and convalescent COVID-19. The cDNA or gDNA used as material had been derived from T cells, B-cell-depleted T cells, or PBMCs.

Germline CDR1 is LNHNV and CDR2 is YYDKDF (reference sequence). The CDR3 runs 13 residues. The V end lost 0 bases, the J end lost 1 base, and 4 bases lay between the germline ends. Clones were read by immunoSEQ multiplex PCR, and TCRdb kept only the in-frame ones, dropping some. The sample holds 20,000 to 25,000 clones; 83% are singletons and the top ten take about 48%. The origin of this receptor is a man in his 70s with acute or convalescent COVID-19. The chain carries TRBV15 and TRBJ2-7, with D uncertain. Sequenced sample: peripheral blood. The CDR3 sequence is CATSRDPSYEQYF. In nucleotides, the CDR3 is TGTGCCACCAGCAGAGATCCATCCTACGAGCAGTACTTC.